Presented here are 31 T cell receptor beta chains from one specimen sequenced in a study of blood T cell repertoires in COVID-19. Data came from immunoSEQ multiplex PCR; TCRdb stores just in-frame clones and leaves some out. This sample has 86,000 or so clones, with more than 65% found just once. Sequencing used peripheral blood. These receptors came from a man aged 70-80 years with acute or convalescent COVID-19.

The CDR3 loop reads CASSASSTETQYF. CDR3 nucleotides: TGTGCCAGCAGTGCTAGTTCGACGGAGACCCAGTACTTC. The gene calls are TRBV2 and TRBJ2-5; unclear D gene. There are 13 residues in the CDR3. The germline V gene has CDR1 SNHLY and CDR2 FYNNEI. The germline V and J ends were trimmed by 4 bases and 5 bases, with 11 bases remaining between them.

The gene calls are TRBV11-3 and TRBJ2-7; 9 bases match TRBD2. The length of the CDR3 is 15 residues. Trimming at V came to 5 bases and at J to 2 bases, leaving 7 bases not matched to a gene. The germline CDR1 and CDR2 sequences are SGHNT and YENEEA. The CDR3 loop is CASSPRASGTYEQYF. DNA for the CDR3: TGTGCCAGCAGCCCACGGGCTAGCGGGACCTACGAGCAGTACTTC.

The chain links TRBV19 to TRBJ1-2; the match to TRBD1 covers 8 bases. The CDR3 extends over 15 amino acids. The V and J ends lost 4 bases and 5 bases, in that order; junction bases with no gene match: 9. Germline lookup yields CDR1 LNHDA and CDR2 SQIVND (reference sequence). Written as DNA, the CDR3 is TGTGCCAGTAGTACATGGGACAGGAAGGGGTATGGCTACACCTTC. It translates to CASSTWDRKGYGYTF.

CDR3 region: CASSLFPDSNTEAFF. Here the CDR3 DNA reads TGTGCCAGCAGCTTATTCCCAGACTCCAACACTGAAGCTTTCTTT. This chain links TRBV11-1 with TRBJ1-1; no clear D. The CDR3 is 15 amino acids. V lost 2 bases and J 2 bases, leaving 12 bases between the germline ends. Germline V gene sequence: CDR1 SGHAT, CDR2 FQDESV (reference sequence).

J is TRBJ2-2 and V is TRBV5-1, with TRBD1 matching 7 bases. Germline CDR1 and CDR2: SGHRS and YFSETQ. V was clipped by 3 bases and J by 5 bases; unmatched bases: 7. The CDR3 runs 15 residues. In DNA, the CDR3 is TGCGCCAGCAGCTGGAACAGGGGCGGTACCGGGGAGCTGTTTTTT. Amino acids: CASSWNRGGTGELFF.

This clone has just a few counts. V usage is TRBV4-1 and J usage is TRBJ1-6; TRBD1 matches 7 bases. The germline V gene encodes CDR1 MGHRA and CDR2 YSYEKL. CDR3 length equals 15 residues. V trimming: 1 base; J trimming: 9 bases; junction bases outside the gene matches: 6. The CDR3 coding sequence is TGCGCCAGCAGCCAAGTCGACAGGGTGAGTTCACCCCTCCACTTT. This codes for CASSQVDRVSSPLHF.

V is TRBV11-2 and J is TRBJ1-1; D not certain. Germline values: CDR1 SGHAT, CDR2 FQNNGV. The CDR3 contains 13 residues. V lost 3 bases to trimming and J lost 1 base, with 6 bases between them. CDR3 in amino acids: CASSFGENTEAFF. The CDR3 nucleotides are TGTGCCAGCAGCTTCGGAGAGAACACTGAAGCTTTCTTT. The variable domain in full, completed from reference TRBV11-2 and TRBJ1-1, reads EAGVAQSPRYKIIEKRQSVAFWCNPISGHATLYWYQQILGQGPKLLIQFQNNGVVDDSQLPKDRFSAERLKGVDSTLKIQPAKLEDSAVYLCASSFGENTEAFFGQGTRLTVV.

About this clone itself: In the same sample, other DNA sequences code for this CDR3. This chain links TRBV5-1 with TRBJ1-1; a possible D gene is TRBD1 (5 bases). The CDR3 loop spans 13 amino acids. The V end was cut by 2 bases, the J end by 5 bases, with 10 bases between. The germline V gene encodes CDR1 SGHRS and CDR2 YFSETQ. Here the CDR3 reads CASSFQGNTEAFF. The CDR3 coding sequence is TGCGCCAGCAGCTTCCAGGGAAATACTGAAGCTTTCTTT.

The CDR3 DNA sequence: TGTGCCAGCAGCGTGACAGGCTACGAGCAGTACTTC. The encoded protein is CASSVTGYEQYF. The chain links TRBV7-9 to TRBJ2-7; possibly TRBD1 for D (6 bases). V shed 5 bases and J shed 3 bases, with 8 bases lying between them. This CDR3 spans 12 amino acids. From germline, CDR1 is SEHNR and CDR2 FQNEAQ (reference sequence).

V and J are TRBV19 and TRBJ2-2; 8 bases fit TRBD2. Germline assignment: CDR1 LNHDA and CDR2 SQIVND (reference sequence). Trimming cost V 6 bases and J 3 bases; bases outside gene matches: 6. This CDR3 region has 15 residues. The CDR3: CASSPWTSYTGELFF. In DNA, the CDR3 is TGTGCCAGTAGCCCTTGGACTAGCTACACCGGGGAGCTGTTTTTT.

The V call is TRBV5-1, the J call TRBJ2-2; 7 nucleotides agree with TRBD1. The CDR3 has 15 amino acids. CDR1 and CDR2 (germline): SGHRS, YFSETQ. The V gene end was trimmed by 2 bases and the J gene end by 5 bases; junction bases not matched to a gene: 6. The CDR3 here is CASSFPDRMTGELFF. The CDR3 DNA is TGCGCCAGCAGCTTTCCGGACAGGATGACCGGGGAGCTGTTTTTT.

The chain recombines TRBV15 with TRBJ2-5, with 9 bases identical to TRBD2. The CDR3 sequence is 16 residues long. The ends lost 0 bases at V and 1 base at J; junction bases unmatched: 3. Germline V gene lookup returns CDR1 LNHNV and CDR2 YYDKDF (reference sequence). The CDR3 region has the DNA TGTGCCACCAGCAGAGATGAGCGGGGGGTCCAAGAGACCCAGTACTTC. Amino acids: CATSRDERGVQETQYF.

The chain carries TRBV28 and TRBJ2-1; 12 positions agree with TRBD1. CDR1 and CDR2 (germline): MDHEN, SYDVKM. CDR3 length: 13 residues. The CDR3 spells CAHGDRGPPEQFF. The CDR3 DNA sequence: TGTGCGCACGGGGACAGGGGGCCCCCTGAGCAGTTCTTC.

CDR3 DNA: TGTGCCAGCAGCTTACTCGGGGTGCACACCGGGGAGCTGTTTTTT. Its translation is CASSLLGVHTGELFF. J is TRBJ2-2 and V is TRBV7-9; a weak D match, TRBD2 (5 bases). Germline assignment: CDR1 SEHNR and CDR2 FQNEAQ (reference sequence). V was trimmed by 2 bases and J by 3 bases, leaving 10 bases between them. The CDR3 runs to 15 residues.

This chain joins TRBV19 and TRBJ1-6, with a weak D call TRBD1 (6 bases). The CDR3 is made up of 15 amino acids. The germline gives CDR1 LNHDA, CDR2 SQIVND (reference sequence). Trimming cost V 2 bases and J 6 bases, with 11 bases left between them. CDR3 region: CASSIKQGGNSPLHF. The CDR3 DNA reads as TGTGCCAGTAGTATAAAACAGGGTGGTAATTCACCCCTCCACTTT.

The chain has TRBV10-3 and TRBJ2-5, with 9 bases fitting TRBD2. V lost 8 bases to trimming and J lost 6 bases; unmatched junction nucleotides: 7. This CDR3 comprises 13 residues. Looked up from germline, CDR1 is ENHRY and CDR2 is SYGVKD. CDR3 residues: CAIGAGGIQTQYF. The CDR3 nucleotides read TGTGCCATCGGAGCGGGGGGTATTCAGACCCAGTACTTC.

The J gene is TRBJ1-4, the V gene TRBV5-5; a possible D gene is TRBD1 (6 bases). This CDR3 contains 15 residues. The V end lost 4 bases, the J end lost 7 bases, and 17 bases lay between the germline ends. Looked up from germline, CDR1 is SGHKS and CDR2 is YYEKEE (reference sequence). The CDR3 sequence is CASSPSRGWVEKLFF. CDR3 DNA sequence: TGTGCCAGCAGCCCGTCTAGGGGGTGGGTTGAAAAACTGTTTTTT.

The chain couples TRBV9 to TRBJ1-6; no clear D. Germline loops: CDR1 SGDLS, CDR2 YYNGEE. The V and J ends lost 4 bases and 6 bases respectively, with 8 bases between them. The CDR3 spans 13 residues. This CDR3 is CASSPSFNSPLHF. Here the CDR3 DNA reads TGTGCCAGCAGCCCTTCTTTTAATTCACCCCTCCACTTT. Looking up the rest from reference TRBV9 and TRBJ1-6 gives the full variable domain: DSGVTQTPKHLITATGQRVTLRCSPRSGDLSVYWYQQSLDQGLQFLIQYYNGEERAKGNILERFSAQQFPDLHSELNLSSLELGDSALYFCASSPSFNSPLHFGNGTRLTVT.

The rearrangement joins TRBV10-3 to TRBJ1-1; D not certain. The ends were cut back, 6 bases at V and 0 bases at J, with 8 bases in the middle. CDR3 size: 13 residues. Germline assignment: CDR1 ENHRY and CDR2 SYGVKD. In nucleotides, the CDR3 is TGTGCCATCAGCTACGGGGTGAACACTGAAGCTTTCTTT. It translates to CAISYGVNTEAFF.

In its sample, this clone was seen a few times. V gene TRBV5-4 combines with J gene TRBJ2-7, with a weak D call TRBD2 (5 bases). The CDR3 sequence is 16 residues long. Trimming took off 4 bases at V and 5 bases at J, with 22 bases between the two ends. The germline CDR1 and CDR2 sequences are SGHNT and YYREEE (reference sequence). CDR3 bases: TGTGCCAGCAGCCCCGGTGGCAGGCCCCTCGGGGACGAGCAGTACTTC. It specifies CASSPGGRPLGDEQYF.

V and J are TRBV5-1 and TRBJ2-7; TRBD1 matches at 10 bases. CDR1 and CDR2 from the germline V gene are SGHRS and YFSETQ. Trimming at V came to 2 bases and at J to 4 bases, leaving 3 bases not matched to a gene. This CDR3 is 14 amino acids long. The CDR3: CASSLGQGGYEQYF. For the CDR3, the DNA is TGCGCCAGCAGCTTAGGACAGGGGGGGTACGAGCAGTACTTC.

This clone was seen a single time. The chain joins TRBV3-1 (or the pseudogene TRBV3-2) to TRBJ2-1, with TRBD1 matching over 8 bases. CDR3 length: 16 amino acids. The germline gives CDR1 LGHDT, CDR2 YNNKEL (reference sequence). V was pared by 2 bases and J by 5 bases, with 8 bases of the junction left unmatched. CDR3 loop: CASSQHRDRFNNEQFF. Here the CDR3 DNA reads TGTGCCAGCAGCCAACACCGGGACAGGTTTAACAATGAGCAGTTCTTC.

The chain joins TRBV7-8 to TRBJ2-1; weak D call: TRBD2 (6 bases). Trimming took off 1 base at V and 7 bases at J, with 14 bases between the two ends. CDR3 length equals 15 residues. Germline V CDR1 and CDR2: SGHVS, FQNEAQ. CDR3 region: CASSLGQGGGNEQFF. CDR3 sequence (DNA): TGTGCCAGCAGCTTAGGCCAGGGAGGCGGGAATGAGCAGTTCTTC.

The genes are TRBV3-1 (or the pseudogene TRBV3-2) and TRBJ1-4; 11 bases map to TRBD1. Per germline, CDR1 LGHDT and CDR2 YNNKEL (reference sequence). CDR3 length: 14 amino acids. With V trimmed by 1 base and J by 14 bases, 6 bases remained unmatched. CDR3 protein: CASSQGTGGAGLFF. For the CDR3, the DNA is TGTGCCAGCAGCCAAGGGACAGGGGGCGCGGGGCTGTTTTTT.

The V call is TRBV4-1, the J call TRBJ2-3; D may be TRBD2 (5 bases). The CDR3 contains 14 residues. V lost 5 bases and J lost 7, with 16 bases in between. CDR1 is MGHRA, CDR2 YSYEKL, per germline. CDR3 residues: CASSSRDGPNTQYF. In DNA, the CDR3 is TGCGCCAGCAGCTCCCGGGATGGGCCGAATACGCAGTATTTT.

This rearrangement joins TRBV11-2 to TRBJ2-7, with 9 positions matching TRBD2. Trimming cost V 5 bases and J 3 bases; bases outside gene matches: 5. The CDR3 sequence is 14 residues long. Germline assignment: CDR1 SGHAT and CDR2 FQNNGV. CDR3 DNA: TGTGCCAGCAGCGCCGGGACTAGCCTCTACGAGCAGTACGTC. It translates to CASSAGTSLYEQYV.

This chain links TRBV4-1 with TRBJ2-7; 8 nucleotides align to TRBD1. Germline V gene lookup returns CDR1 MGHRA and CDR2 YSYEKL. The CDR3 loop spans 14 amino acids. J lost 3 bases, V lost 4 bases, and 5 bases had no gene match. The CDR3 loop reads CASSPQGARYEQYF. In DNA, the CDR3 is TGCGCCAGCAGCCCTCAGGGGGCCCGCTACGAGCAGTACTTC.

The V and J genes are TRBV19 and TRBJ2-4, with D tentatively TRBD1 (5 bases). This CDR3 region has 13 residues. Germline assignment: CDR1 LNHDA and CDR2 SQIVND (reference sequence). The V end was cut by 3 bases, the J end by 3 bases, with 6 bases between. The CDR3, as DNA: TGTGCCAGTAGTATTAGGGGCAAAAACATTCAGTACTTC. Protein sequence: CASSIRGKNIQYF.

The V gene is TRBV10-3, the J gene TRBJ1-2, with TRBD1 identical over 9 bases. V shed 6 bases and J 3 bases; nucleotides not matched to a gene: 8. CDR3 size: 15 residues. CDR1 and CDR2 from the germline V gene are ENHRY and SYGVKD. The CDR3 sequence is CAISSGTGTDYGYTF. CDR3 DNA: TGTGCCATCAGCTCCGGGACAGGGACAGACTATGGCTACACCTTC.

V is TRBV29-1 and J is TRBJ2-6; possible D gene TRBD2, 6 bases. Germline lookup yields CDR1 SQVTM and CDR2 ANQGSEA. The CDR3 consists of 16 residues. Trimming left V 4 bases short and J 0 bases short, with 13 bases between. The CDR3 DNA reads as TGCAGCGTTGCCAGGGAGGCGAGCTCTGGGGCCAACGTCCTGACTTTC. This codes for CSVAREASSGANVLTF.

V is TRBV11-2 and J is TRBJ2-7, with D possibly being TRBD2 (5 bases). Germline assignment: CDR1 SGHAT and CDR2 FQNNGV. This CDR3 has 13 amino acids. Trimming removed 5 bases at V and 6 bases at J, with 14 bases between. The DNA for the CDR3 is TGTGCCAGCAGCCCCGACGGGGTTATCGAGCAGTACTTC. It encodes CASSPDGVIEQYF.